This T cell receptor beta chain came from a study of T cell responses to AZD1222 COVID-19 vaccine. Looking at the study overall: Pooled samples include second doses given at about 4 or 12 weeks. General study findings and limits: Regions 160-218 and 743-854 dominated among vaccine-associated CD4 TCRs spanning spike.

The CDR3 sequence is 15 residues long. The germline CDR1 and CDR2 sequences are SGDLS and YYNGEE. V lost 1 base and J 8 bases, leaving 15 bases between the germline ends. TCRdb keeps only in-frame clones here, not all; method: immunoSEQ multiplex PCR. The table includes under 150,000 clones, roughly nine tenths detected once. This clone appeared a single time. Its matching antigen is unknown. The clonotype comes from an adult in good health. The V call is TRBV9, the J call TRBJ2-2; D is ambiguous. The input for sequencing was peripheral blood, taken on day 0 of AZD1222 vaccination. This chain's CDR3 is CASSVPGRSPGELFF. The CDR3 nucleotides read TGTGCCAGCAGCGTACCGGGCAGGTCGCCTGGGGAGCTGTTTTTT.